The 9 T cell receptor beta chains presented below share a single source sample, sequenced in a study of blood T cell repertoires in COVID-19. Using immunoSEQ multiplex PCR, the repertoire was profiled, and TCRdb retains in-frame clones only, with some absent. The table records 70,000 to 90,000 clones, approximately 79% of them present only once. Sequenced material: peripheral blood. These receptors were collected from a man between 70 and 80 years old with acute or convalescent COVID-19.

CDR3 nucleotides: TGTGCCAGCTCACCGCCTATTAGCTGGACAGATATGAACACTGAAGCTTTCTTT. This translates into CASSPPISWTDMNTEAFF. The chain employs TRBV18 and TRBJ1-1; a weak D match, TRBD1 (6 bases). Germline CDR1 is KGHSH and CDR2 is LQKENI. The CDR3 has 18 amino acids. The V gene lost 3 bases and the J gene lost 0 bases, with 20 bases spanning the gap. Together with reference TRBV18 and TRBJ1-1, the CDR3 gives the full variable domain: NAGVMQNPRHLVRRRGQEARLRCSPMKGHSHVYWYRQLPEEGLKFMVYLQKENIIDESGMPKERFSAEFPKEGPSILRIQQVVRGDSAAYFCASSPPISWTDMNTEAFFGQGTRLTVV.

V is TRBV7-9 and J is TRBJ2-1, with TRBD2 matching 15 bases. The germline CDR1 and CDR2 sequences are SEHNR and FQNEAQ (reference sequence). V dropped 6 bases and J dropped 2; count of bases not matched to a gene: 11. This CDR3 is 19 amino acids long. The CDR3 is CASSNTGTSGGPTYNEQFF. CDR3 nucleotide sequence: TGTGCCAGCAGTAACACCGGGACTAGCGGGGGGCCCACCTACAATGAGCAGTTCTTC.

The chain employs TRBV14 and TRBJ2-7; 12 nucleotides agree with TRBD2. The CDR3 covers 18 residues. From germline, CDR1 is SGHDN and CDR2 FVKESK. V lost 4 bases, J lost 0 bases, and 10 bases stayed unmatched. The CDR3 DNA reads TGTGCCAGCAGCCCAACAGGACTAGCGGGGATGAGCTCCTACGAGCAGTACTTC. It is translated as CASSPTGLAGMSSYEQYF.

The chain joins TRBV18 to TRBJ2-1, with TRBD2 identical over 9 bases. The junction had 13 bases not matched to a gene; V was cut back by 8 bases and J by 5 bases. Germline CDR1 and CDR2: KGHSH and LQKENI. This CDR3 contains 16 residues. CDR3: CASGSGLAGFDNEQFF. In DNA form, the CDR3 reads TGTGCCAGCGGCAGCGGGCTAGCGGGGTTCGACAATGAGCAGTTCTTC.

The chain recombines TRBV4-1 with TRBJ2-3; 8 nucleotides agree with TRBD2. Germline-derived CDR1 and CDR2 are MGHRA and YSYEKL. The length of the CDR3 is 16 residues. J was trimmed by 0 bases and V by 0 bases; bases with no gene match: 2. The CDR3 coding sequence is TGCGCCAGCAGCCAAGAAGCGGGAGCTAGCACAGATACGCAGTATTTT. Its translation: CASSQEAGASTDTQYF.

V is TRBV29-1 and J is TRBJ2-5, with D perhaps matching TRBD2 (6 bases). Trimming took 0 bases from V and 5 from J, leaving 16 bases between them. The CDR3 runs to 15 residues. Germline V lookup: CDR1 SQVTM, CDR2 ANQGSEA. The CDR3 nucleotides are TGCAGCGTTGAAGAGAATAGGCGACTAGATGAGACCCAGTACTTC. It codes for CSVEENRRLDETQYF.

CDR3 nucleotides: TGTGCCAGTAGAGACGCGTCCGGGACAGGGGGCCCCCAAGGAAATCAGCCCCAGCATTTT. This sequence encodes CASRDASGTGGPQGNQPQHF. V gene TRBV19 combines with J gene TRBJ1-5, with TRBD1 matching 12 bases. Germline values: CDR1 LNHDA, CDR2 SQIVND (reference sequence). The V and J ends lost 6 bases and 4 bases, in that order; junction bases with no gene match: 19. The CDR3 has 20 amino acids. Complete variable domain (other parts from reference TRBV19 and TRBJ1-5): DGGITQSPKYLFRKEGQNVTLSCEQNLNHDAMYWYRQDPGQGLRLIYYSQIVNDFQKGDIAEGYSVSREKKESFPLTVTSAQKNPTAFYLCASRDASGTGGPQGNQPQHFGDGTRLSIL.

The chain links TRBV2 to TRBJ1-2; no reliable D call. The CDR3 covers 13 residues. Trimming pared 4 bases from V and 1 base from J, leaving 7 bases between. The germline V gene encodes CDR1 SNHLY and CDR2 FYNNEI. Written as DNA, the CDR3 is TGTGCCAGCAGTGTGGGCATTAACTATGGCTACACCTTC. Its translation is CASSVGINYGYTF.

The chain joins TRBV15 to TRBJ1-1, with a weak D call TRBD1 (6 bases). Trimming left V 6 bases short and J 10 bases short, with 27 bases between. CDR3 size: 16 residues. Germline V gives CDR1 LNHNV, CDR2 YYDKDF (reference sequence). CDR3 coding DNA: TGTGCCACCAGAGCCGGGGGGGCGGTTGATTTAACGGGAGCTTTCTTT. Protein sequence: CATRAGGAVDLTGAFF.